A selection of T cell receptor beta chains follows, all from one sample in a study of T cell repertoires in cytomegalovirus infection. TCRdb re-called the reads with MiXCR, one entry per CDR3 protein. Here the sample spans 500,000 or so distinct CDR3 sequences, approximately 15% being singletons. The sample was CD8+ T cells from PBMCs. The receptors were gathered from a human donor in good health (CMV status not recorded). Some clones in this sample may be carry-over from other donors' samples. Each CDR3 is given with its conserved first and last residue. The D gene is left open where the match is weak. Some rows have no size entry. The others give once, few or many, or a class for an expanded clone.

>many|TRBD1|TRBV7-6|TRBJ1-3
CASSFGQGGSGNTIYF
TGTGCCAGCAGCTTTGGACAGGGCGGCTCTGGAAACACCATATATTTT
>.|TRBD1|TRBV28|TRBJ1-2
CASSPDRTYGYTF
TGTGCCAGCAGTCCGGACAGGACTTATGGCTACACCTTC
>.|TRBD2|TRBV9|TRBJ2-7
CASSPSTSGFDEQYF
TGTGCCAGCAGCCCTTCGACTAGCGGGTTTGACGAGCAGTACTTC
>many|TRBD1|TRBV11-2|TRBJ2-7
CASSLIGGQGAYEQYF
TGTGCCAGCAGCTTAATTGGGGGACAGGGGGCGTACGAGCAGTACTTC
>many|.|TRBV7-9|TRBJ1-1
CASSLNLGDTEAFF
TGTGCCAGCAGCCTAAATCTTGGGGACACTGAAGCTTTCTTT
>few|.|TRBV5-6|TRBJ2-7
CASSLGVREFYEQYF
TGTGCCAGCAGCCTGGGGGTAAGGGAGTTCTACGAGCAGTACTTC
>.|.|TRBV5-1|TRBJ1-1
CASSLAAGDTEAFF
TGCGCCAGCAGCTTGGCGGCAGGGGACACTGAAGCTTTCTTT
>few|.|TRBV6-2/TRBV6-3|TRBJ2-5
CASTLTTNQETQYF
TGTGCCAGCACTCTCACAACGAACCAAGAGACCCAGTACTTC
>.|.|TRBV5-1|TRBJ1-4
CASTTTGLSNEKLFF
TGCGCCAGCACAACCACAGGGTTGTCTAATGAAAAACTGTTTTTT
>many|.|TRBV7-2|TRBJ1-1
CASSFRWGNTEAFF
TGTGCCAGCAGCTTCCGATGGGGGAACACTGAAGCTTTCTTT
>.|.|TRBV7-9|TRBJ1-4
CATNGEGETNEKLFF
TGTGCCACCAACGGGGAGGGAGAAACTAATGAAAAACTGTTTTTT
>.|TRBD2|TRBV4-2|TRBJ2-7
CASSQDRASGPYEQYF
TGTGCCAGCAGCCAAGATCGGGCTAGCGGGCCCTACGAGCAGTACTTC
>many|TRBD2|TRBV7-9|TRBJ2-7
CASSSIGGDEQYF
TGTGCCAGCAGCTCAATCGGGGGGGACGAGCAGTACTTC
>few|.|TRBV4-1|TRBJ1-2
CASSQESRGARYGYTF
TGCGCCAGCAGCCAAGAGAGCAGAGGGGCGCGGTATGGCTACACCTTC
>many|.|TRBV28|TRBJ2-7
CASKFGAAYEQYF
TGTGCCAGTAAGTTCGGGGCCGCCTACGAGCAGTACTTC
>few|.|TRBV13|TRBJ1-1
CASSFTLGSSLNTEAFF
TGTGCCAGCAGCTTTACTTTGGGCAGTAGTTTGAACACTGAAGCTTTCTTT
>many|.|TRBV4-2|TRBJ2-6
CASSQDEGEGANVLTF
TGTGCCAGCAGCCAAGATGAGGGGGAAGGGGCCAACGTCCTGACTTTC
>once|TRBD2|TRBV4-1|TRBJ2-7
CASSQRLAGEQYF
TGCGCCAGCAGCCAAAGACTAGCTGGGGAGCAGTACTTC
>many|.|TRBV7-6|TRBJ2-1
CAIARAYNEQFF
TGTGCCATAGCGCGGGCTTACAATGAGCAGTTCTTC
>few|TRBD1|TRBV7-3|TRBJ1-1
CASSLGGRGRGAFF
TGTGCCAGCAGCTTAGGGGGAAGGGGGCGAGGAGCTTTCTTT